The sequence of this T cell receptor (beta chain) was determined in a study of molecular identifiers for immune sequencing clone quantification. This CDR3 is built from 12 residues. Between the trimmed V and J ends, which lost 7 bases and 11 bases, there was a span of 17 bases. This clonotype was found many times. TCRdb ran MiXCR on the PCR reads and lists one entry per CDR3 protein. The sample includes about 97,000 distinct CDR3 sequences, 24% of them seen just once. When naive CD8 T cells were sorted, they were gated as CD8+CD4-CCR7+CD45RA+. The chain employs TRBV12-3 or TRBV12-4 and TRBJ1-1; a weak D match, TRBD1 (6 bases). This receptor was identified in a human donor in good health. Some libraries in this study had Jurkat cell RNA spiked in. The sequencing input was naive CD8+ T cells from blood, with Jurkat cell RNA spiked in. Subset: FACS-sorted CD8+CD4-CCR7+CD45RA+ naive T cells. CDR3 residues: CASTTITGLAFF. Here the CDR3 DNA reads TGTGCCAGCACCACAATAACAGGGTTGGCTTTCTTT.